This is a list of T cell receptor beta chains from one sample in a study of early T cells in non-severe SARS-CoV-2 infection. TCRdb reprocessed the 5' RACE reads with MiXCR, giving one entry per CDR3 protein. The sample has about 64,000 distinct CDR3 sequences; around 20% are singletons. The material sequenced was whole blood, taken at baseline. These receptors were taken from an adult who was a healthcare worker with PCR-confirmed SARS-CoV-2 infection or an uninfected control (not recorded which). Each CDR3 is given with its conserved first and last residue. A D gene is named only where the DNA matches it firmly. Expanded clones get a size class; other rows say once, few or many, or leave the size out.

clone size: -
V gene: TRBV29-1
J gene: TRBJ2-3
D gene: -
CDR3 protein: CSVGPGSSTDTQYF
CDR3 DNA: TGCAGCGTTGGACCGGGGAGTAGCACAGATACGCAGTATTTT

clone size: -
V gene: TRBV27
J gene: TRBJ1-6
D gene: TRBD1
CDR3 protein: CASSFGRDRGYNSPLHF
CDR3 DNA: TGTGCCAGCAGTTTCGGCAGGGACAGGGGCTATAATTCACCCCTCCACTTT

clone size: -
V gene: TRBV20-1
J gene: TRBJ1-2
D gene: -
CDR3 protein: CSVTGTANYGYTF
CDR3 DNA: TGCAGTGTAACGGGTACAGCTAACTATGGCTACACCTTC

clone size: many
V gene: TRBV12-3/TRBV12-4
J gene: TRBJ1-6
D gene: TRBD1
CDR3 protein: CASRPGTAESPLHF
CDR3 DNA: TGTGCCAGCAGGCCTGGGACAGCAGAATCACCCCTCCACTTT

clone size: many
V gene: TRBV7-7
J gene: TRBJ2-5
D gene: -
CDR3 protein: CASSPVRQETQYF
CDR3 DNA: TGTGCCAGCAGCCCAGTTCGTCAAGAGACCCAGTACTTC

clone size: -
V gene: TRBV6-6
J gene: TRBJ1-5
D gene: TRBD1
CDR3 protein: CASSYGQGGNQPQHF
CDR3 DNA: TGTGCCAGCAGTTACGGACAGGGCGGGAATCAGCCCCAGCATTTT

clone size: few
V gene: TRBV6-1
J gene: TRBJ2-4
D gene: -
CDR3 protein: CASSVSDVAKNIQYF
CDR3 DNA: TGTGCCAGCAGTGTCTCGGATGTTGCCAAAAACATTCAGTACTTC

clone size: few
V gene: TRBV2
J gene: TRBJ2-5
D gene: TRBD2
CDR3 protein: CASKPAGGRETQYF
CDR3 DNA: TGTGCCAGCAAGCCAGCGGGGGGGCGTGAGACCCAGTACTTC

clone size: -
V gene: TRBV5-1
J gene: TRBJ2-7
D gene: TRBD1
CDR3 protein: CASSPRPGGNDQYF
CDR3 DNA: TGCGCCAGCAGCCCTAGACCAGGGGGAAACGACCAGTACTTC

clone size: few
V gene: TRBV27
J gene: TRBJ1-4
D gene: -
CDR3 protein: CASSFRTPRKNEKLFF
CDR3 DNA: TGTGCCAGCAGTTTTCGGACACCCCGGAAAAATGAAAAACTGTTTTTT

clone size: -
V gene: TRBV12-3/TRBV12-4
J gene: TRBJ2-3
D gene: TRBD2
CDR3 protein: CASSSRLADITDTQYF
CDR3 DNA: TGTGCCAGCAGCTCAAGACTAGCGGATATCACAGATACGCAGTATTTT

clone size: -
V gene: TRBV5-1
J gene: TRBJ2-5
D gene: TRBD1
CDR3 protein: CASSFGQEIQETQYF
CDR3 DNA: TGCGCCAGCAGCTTTGGACAGGAAATACAAGAGACCCAGTACTTC

clone size: many
V gene: TRBV30
J gene: TRBJ2-3
D gene: -
CDR3 protein: CAWSSWGRGTDTQYF
CDR3 DNA: TGTGCCTGGAGTAGCTGGGGGCGAGGCACAGATACGCAGTATTTT

clone size: -
V gene: TRBV18
J gene: TRBJ2-7
D gene: -
CDR3 protein: CASSPEWGLSSYEQYF
CDR3 DNA: TGTGCCAGCTCACCAGAATGGGGTCTTAGCTCCTACGAGCAGTACTTC

clone size: medium-sized
V gene: TRBV27
J gene: TRBJ2-7
D gene: TRBD1
CDR3 protein: CASSWDRGHEQYF
CDR3 DNA: TGTGCCAGCAGTTGGGACAGGGGCCACGAGCAGTACTTC

clone size: few
V gene: TRBV7-9
J gene: TRBJ1-1
D gene: TRBD1
CDR3 protein: CASSLQGAMNTEAFF
CDR3 DNA: TGTGCCAGCAGCCTACAGGGGGCGATGAACACTGAAGCTTTCTTT

clone size: -
V gene: TRBV5-1
J gene: TRBJ1-1
D gene: -
CDR3 protein: CASSLDGGVNTEAFF
CDR3 DNA: TGCGCCAGCAGCTTGGATGGTGGGGTGAACACTGAAGCTTTCTTT

clone size: few
V gene: TRBV5-4
J gene: TRBJ2-7
D gene: TRBD1
CDR3 protein: CASSPGTGVYEQYF
CDR3 DNA: TGTGCCAGCAGCCCCGGGACAGGTGTCTACGAGCAGTACTTC

clone size: -
V gene: TRBV20-1
J gene: TRBJ2-5
D gene: -
CDR3 protein: CSAGRAEETQYF
CDR3 DNA: TGCAGTGCGGGACGGGCGGAAGAGACCCAGTACTTC

clone size: many
V gene: TRBV20-1
J gene: TRBJ2-7
D gene: TRBD2
CDR3 protein: CSAQLAGSYEQYF
CDR3 DNA: TGCAGTGCTCAACTAGCGGGATCCTACGAGCAGTACTTC

clone size: -
V gene: TRBV7-2
J gene: TRBJ2-1
D gene: TRBD2
CDR3 protein: CASRQTSGGASLYNEQFF
CDR3 DNA: TGTGCCAGCAGGCAGACTAGCGGGGGAGCAAGCCTCTACAATGAGCAGTTCTTC

clone size: few
V gene: TRBV7-2
J gene: TRBJ2-1
D gene: -
CDR3 protein: CAGSLMRGSYNEQFF
CDR3 DNA: TGTGCCGGAAGCCTAATGAGGGGGTCATACAATGAGCAGTTCTTC

clone size: -
V gene: TRBV29-1
J gene: TRBJ1-1
D gene: -
CDR3 protein: CSVEGEAFF
CDR3 DNA: TGCAGCGTTGAAGGGGAAGCTTTCTTT

clone size: -
V gene: TRBV5-4
J gene: TRBJ2-5
D gene: -
CDR3 protein: CASSMGQAYQETQYF
CDR3 DNA: TGTGCCAGCAGCATGGGACAAGCGTACCAAGAGACCCAGTACTTC

clone size: few
V gene: TRBV9
J gene: TRBJ1-2
D gene: -
CDR3 protein: CASSVDAEAFYGYTF
CDR3 DNA: TGTGCCAGCAGCGTAGATGCCGAAGCCTTCTATGGCTACACCTTC

clone size: -
V gene: TRBV6-5
J gene: TRBJ2-5
D gene: TRBD2
CDR3 protein: CASSERGGKTQYF
CDR3 DNA: TGTGCCAGCAGCGAGCGGGGGGGAAAGACCCAGTACTTC

clone size: few
V gene: TRBV6-5
J gene: TRBJ1-2
D gene: TRBD1
CDR3 protein: CASRRGGRDRIYGYTF
CDR3 DNA: TGTGCCAGCAGACGCGGGGGTAGGGACAGAATCTATGGCTACACCTTC

clone size: few
V gene: TRBV3-1
J gene: TRBJ2-3
D gene: -
CDR3 protein: CASSQDSSSGDTQYF
CDR3 DNA: TGTGCCAGCAGCCAAGATTCCAGCTCGGGAGATACGCAGTATTTT

clone size: -
V gene: TRBV7-3
J gene: TRBJ1-1
D gene: -
CDR3 protein: CASSFGVTEAFF
CDR3 DNA: TGTGCCAGCAGCTTTGGGGTGACTGAAGCTTTCTTT

clone size: few
V gene: TRBV7-8
J gene: TRBJ2-2
D gene: -
CDR3 protein: CAIYFFRSGTGELFF
CDR3 DNA: TGTGCCATCTATTTTTTCCGCTCGGGCACCGGGGAGCTGTTTTTT

clone size: many
V gene: TRBV7-9
J gene: TRBJ1-2
D gene: -
CDR3 protein: CASSPAGGYGYTF
CDR3 DNA: TGTGCCAGCAGCCCGGCGGGAGGCTATGGCTACACCTTC

clone size: -
V gene: TRBV27
J gene: TRBJ1-1
D gene: -
CDR3 protein: CASSPGYLNTEAFF
CDR3 DNA: TGTGCCAGCAGCCCTGGGTACCTAAACACTGAAGCTTTCTTT

clone size: -
V gene: TRBV7-9
J gene: TRBJ2-5
D gene: -
CDR3 protein: CASSFLEETQYF
CDR3 DNA: TGTGCCAGCAGCTTTCTCGAAGAGACCCAGTACTTC